This TCR beta chain is drawn from a study of blood T cell repertoires in COVID-19. Study-level background: Samples taken during acute and convalescent COVID-19 were collected in the United States, Italy and Spain. PBMCs, B-cell-depleted T cells, or T cells provided the cDNA or gDNA that made up the material.

V was pared by 6 bases and J by 5 bases, with 9 bases of the junction left unmatched. The CDR3 sequence is 14 residues long. Germline V CDR1 and CDR2: SGHTA, FQGNSA. In the authors' methods: Nucleated cell number was recorded as an estimate derived from reference gene primer amplification. Repertoires were generated with immunoSEQ multiplex PCR, while TCRdb's copy carries only in-frame clones and drops some. Clone size and the V and J calls come from that table; the DNA yielded D and trimming. The data contain about 61,000 clones, more than 75% of them singletons. The clonotype was recovered from a man aged 60 to 75 with acute or convalescent COVID-19. The chain links TRBV7-2 to TRBJ2-5, with 7 bases that match TRBD1. The sequenced sample was peripheral blood. CDR3 DNA: TGTGCCAGCAGGCCCGACAGGGCTAGGGAGACCCAGTACTTC. The encoded protein is CASRPDRARETQYF.